This T cell receptor beta chain was captured by sequencing in a study of blood T cell repertoires in COVID-19. Study details: PBMCs, B-cell-depleted T cells, or T cells were the source of the cDNA or gDNA that made up the material.

Authors' analysis steps: Amplification with reference gene primers provided the estimates of nucleated cell counts. Here immunoSEQ multiplex PCR was the method, and the copy in TCRdb shows in-frame clones only, minus some. V and J calls and clone size come straight from that table; D and trimming were deduced from the DNA. The sample lists about 150,000 clones, roughly three quarters occurring once. Recruited during active infection, patients (from Seattle) were subsequently followed longitudinally. This CDR3 region has 16 residues. CDR1 MNHNS and CDR2 SASEGT come from the germline V gene. The junction had 8 bases not matched to a gene; V was cut back by 4 bases and J by 2 bases.

The TCR originated in a woman between 70 and 85 years old with COVID-19, enrolled during active disease. The sequencing sample was made of peripheral blood. The chain joins TRBV6-1 to TRBJ1-2, with 9 bases that match TRBD1. The CDR3 spells CASSVPKGQGNYGYTF. The CDR3 DNA follows: TGTGCCAGCAGTGTACCTAAAGGACAGGGGAACTATGGCTACACCTTC.